The 13 T cell receptor beta chains reported below all come from one sample, sequenced in a study of T-cell memory formation after mild COVID-19. TCRdb fed the 5' RACE reads into MiXCR, producing one record per CDR3 protein. The profile covers 470,000 or so distinct CDR3 sequences, with 15% to 20% appearing a single time and roughly 8.4% taken by the ten largest. Source material: PBMCs or a T cell subset sorted from them (not recorded which). These receptor sequences come from an adult woman who had mild COVID-19 (a few samples of this study predate the infection). Cell type and time point are not known.

This clonotype was recorded a few times. The V and J genes are TRBV5-5 and TRBJ1-1; D unclear. Trimming removed 4 bases from V and 1 base from J, with 8 bases in between. The CDR3 is 13 amino acids. Germline V gene data show CDR1 as SGHKS and CDR2 as YYEKEE (reference sequence). CDR3 sequence: CASSRKGNTEAFF. CDR3 coding DNA: TGTGCCAGCAGCCGAAAGGGGAACACTGAAGCTTTCTTT.

This chain uses TRBV6-2 or TRBV6-3 with TRBJ1-1, with D unresolved. The CDR3 is made up of 11 amino acids. Deletions cut 6 bases from V and 4 bases from J, with 6 bases between. The germline V gene encodes CDR1 MNHEY and CDR2 SVGEGT. The CDR3 region is CASRGFTEAFF. CDR3 DNA sequence: TGTGCCAGCAGAGGGTTCACTGAAGCTTTCTTT.

The genes are TRBV7-2 and TRBJ2-7, with D perhaps TRBD2 (7 bases). Germline values: CDR1 SGHTA, CDR2 FQGNSA. CDR3 size: 14 residues. V lost 4 bases and J lost 3, with 13 bases in between. Here the CDR3 DNA reads TGTGCCAGCAGCTGGGGGGGGCCGGACTACGAGCAGTACTTC. This codes for CASSWGGPDYEQYF.

CDR3 DNA sequence: TGTGCCAGCAGGGGACTAGCGGGTGGCGAGCAGTACTTC. It codes for CASRGLAGGEQYF. The chain has TRBV12-3 or TRBV12-4 and TRBJ2-7; 12 bases fit TRBD2. The CDR3 contains 13 residues. Unmatched junction bases numbered 3, after V lost 6 bases and J lost 6 bases.

In this sample, this clonotype turned up many times. This rearrangement joins TRBV7-6 to TRBJ2-1; D possibly corresponds to TRBD1 (6 bases). This CDR3 is built from 16 residues. Germline V gene data show CDR1 as SGHVS and CDR2 as FNYEAQ. Trimming left V 5 bases short and J 5 bases short, with 19 bases between. CDR3 protein: CASSLGRGDWNNEQFF. CDR3 sequence (DNA): TGTGCCAGCAGCCTAGGCAGGGGCGATTGGAACAATGAGCAGTTCTTC.

There are a few counts of this clonotype. The chain carries TRBV7-2 and TRBJ1-3; D might be TRBD1 (5 bases). The CDR3 contains 15 residues. V lost 5 bases, J lost 1 base, and 12 bases lay in between. Germline V gene data show CDR1 as SGHTA and CDR2 as FQGNSA. CDR3 protein: CASSAQVASGNTIYF. The CDR3, as DNA: TGTGCCAGCAGCGCACAGGTCGCTTCTGGAAACACCATATATTTT.

This clonotype showed up just a few times. The chain recombines TRBV12-3 or TRBV12-4 with TRBJ2-3, with unresolved D. The CDR3 sequence is 14 residues long. Trimming took 7 bases from V and 4 from J, leaving 15 bases between them. The CDR3, as DNA: TGTGCCAGCACTTCGGACGTTTTAGCAGATACGCAGTATTTT. It yields the protein CASTSDVLADTQYF.

This chain joins TRBV21-1 and TRBJ2-5; the table's D call of TRBD1 was not tested on the DNA. TRBV21-1 is labeled a pseudogene. This CDR3 is built from 14 residues. CDR3 in amino acids: CASSKSRGQGTQYF. CDR3 sequence (DNA): TGTGCCAGCAGCAAGTCGAGGGGGCAGGGGACCCAGTACTTC.

The chain carries TRBV5-4 and TRBJ2-5; D is possibly TRBD1 (6 bases). The CDR3 is made up of 16 amino acids. In germline, CDR1 is SGHNT, CDR2 YYREEE (reference sequence). V lost 2 bases to trimming and J lost 5 bases, with 19 bases between them. The CDR3, as DNA: TGTGCCAGCAGCTTCGTGGGGCAGGGGTCCAGGGAGACCCAGTACTTC. It codes for CASSFVGQGSRETQYF.

This clonotype was found once. This chain connects TRBV6-2 or TRBV6-3 to TRBJ1-1, with D possibly TRBD1 on 6 matching bases. Germline CDR1 and CDR2: MNHEY and SVGEGT. Trimming removed 10 bases from V and 6 bases from J, with 18 bases in between. This CDR3 region has 13 residues. CDR3 sequence: CATSDSIPAEAFF. The CDR3, as DNA: TGTGCCACCTCGGACAGCATTCCCGCTGAAGCTTTCTTT.

This clonotype was seen at least ten times. The chain couples TRBV11-2 to TRBJ2-3, with 7 bases fitting TRBD2. Germline trimming cut 5 bases from V and 5 bases from J; bases unmatched to any gene: 10. CDR1 is SGHAT and CDR2 is FQNNGV in the germline V gene. The CDR3 totals 15 residues. CDR3 loop: CASSPLAEWGDTQYF. The CDR3 nucleotides are TGTGCCAGCAGCCCGCTAGCGGAATGGGGAGATACGCAGTATTTT. Supplemented by reference TRBV11-2 and TRBJ2-3, the full variable domain reads EAGVAQSPRYKIIEKRQSVAFWCNPISGHATLYWYQQILGQGPKLLIQFQNNGVVDDSQLPKDRFSAERLKGVDSTLKIQPAKLEDSAVYLCASSPLAEWGDTQYFGPGTRLTVL.

This clonotype was counted only a few times. This sequence joins TRBV29-1 and TRBJ2-3; tentatively, D is TRBD1 (5 bases). Germline V gene data show CDR1 as SQVTM and CDR2 as ANQGSEA. This CDR3 comprises 14 residues. Deletions cut 6 bases from V and 0 bases from J, with 13 bases between. The CDR3 spells CSVGQGRSTDTQYF. For the CDR3, the DNA is TGCAGCGTCGGACAAGGAAGAAGCACAGATACGCAGTATTTT.

V and J are TRBV7-9 and TRBJ1-1; D remains ambiguous. This CDR3 contains 13 residues. With 3 bases removed from V and 10 bases from J, the gap between germline ends came to 15 bases. The germline CDR1 and CDR2 sequences are SEHNR and FQNEAQ (reference sequence). CDR3: CASSFPQAPRAFF. The CDR3 region has the DNA TGTGCCAGCAGCTTCCCCCAGGCCCCGAGAGCTTTCTTT.